This TCR beta chain was identified in a study of blood T cell repertoires in COVID-19 (dated by TCRdb to 2018 to 2021). Broadly, across the study: Collaborator samples came from the United States, Italy and Spain and covered acute and convalescent phases of COVID-19. The material from the prospective study consisted of cDNA or gDNA derived from T cells, B-cell-depleted T cells, or PBMCs. Subjects who had been exposed to COVID-19, were actively infected with it, or had recovered from it provided the deeply sampled blood TCRbeta repertoires that made up the dataset. The repertoires were made available in a free public database intended to serve as a resource for research on the immune response to SARS-CoV-2. The samples were drawn from two sources: the first 160 participants of the ongoing ImmuneRACE study, and 950 to 1,500 subjects contributed by 6 global collaborators. A de-identified subject ID, COVID-19 status, age in years and sex were almost always included in the sample metadata. HLA class I and class II types, where available, came from metadata supplied by the sample provider rather than from assay-based typing.

TCRbeta CDR3 regions were amplified from genomic DNA using the immunoSEQ Assay, a bias-controlled multiplex PCR. On the study's bioinformatics: Nucleated cell counts per sample were estimated from amplification of reference gene primers within the assay. To quantify the absolute abundance of each unique TCRbeta CDR3 rearrangement, sequence reads were collapsed and filtered. For each sample, productive Simpson clonality was calculated by taking the square root of Simpson's diversity index across productive rearrangements. The table was pulled from immuneACCESS by TCRdb, which kept in-frame rearrangements only. Such tables lose some clones; where checked, under half of the loss comes from unresolved V genes, and the rest has no known cause. The V and J calls and the clone size are those of that table, but D and trimming were determined from the DNA. The sample has some 200,000 clones on record, 83% of them singletons. Of the sample, 4.8% falls within the top ten clones.

Paper-wide results and their limitations: How much clinical and demographic metadata was included differed by source and by participant, and the metadata was provided uncurated.

Regarding this clone: This clone's antigen is unknown. No clone much larger than this one lies a single base away; base qualities are absent.

In the germline V gene, CDR1 corresponds to SGHAT and CDR2 to FQNNGV. V loses 0 bases of germline sequence and J loses 4 bases, and the interval between the two ends is 10 bases. There are 15 amino acids in the CDR3, from cysteine to phenylalanine inclusive. This entry keeps only the CDR3 DNA: 45 bases, framed from base 1. In the prospective study, participants were 18 to 89 years old, resided in about two dozen geographic areas of the United States, and were enrolled through a virtual design. To assign participants to cohorts, the prospective study relied on clinical history that participants themselves reported in a screening survey and a study questionnaire. Exposed participants had been in contact, within 2 weeks of entering the study, with a person who had a PCR-confirmed or clinician-diagnosed case of COVID-19. Mobile phlebotomists in the prospective study collected whole blood, serum and a nasopharyngeal or oropharyngeal swab from every participant. Over a roughly 2-month period, participants in the prospective study had the option of providing additional blood draws and questionnaires. Before DNA extraction, blood samples from the prospective study were shipped at room temperature or frozen.

The chain is assembled from TRBV11-2 and TRBJ1-5, and TRBD1 may be the D gene, going by 5 matching bases. The origin of this receptor is a woman aged 50 to 60 who had been exposed to COVID-19. Sequenced sample: PBMCs or T cells enriched from blood (not recorded which). The CDR3 here reads CASSLEGGANQPQHF. The DNA is TGTGCCAGCAGCTTAGAAGGCGGGGCAAATCAGCCCCAGCATTTT.